These T cell receptor beta chains were read from a single sample in a study of CD4+ T cells in melanoma. Clones were sequenced by immunoSEQ multiplex PCR, and TCRdb holds only the in-frame ones, with some missing. Of some 150,000 clones listed, around 90% are singletons. These TCRs come from a human donor with melanoma. CDR3s include the opening cysteine and the closing phenylalanine or tryptophan. D genes are given only for firm matches. The listing skips clone size in some rows; elsewhere it reads once, few, many or a size class.

abundance: -; d_gene: -; len: 16; j_gene: TRBJ1-2; v_gene: TRBV4-1; CDR3nt: TGCGCCAGCAGCCAAGATCGTGGCAGGGGATTGGAAGGCTACACCTTC; CDR3aa: CASSQDRGRGLEGYTF
abundance: -; d_gene: -; len: 17; j_gene: TRBJ2-5; v_gene: TRBV4-2; CDR3nt: TGTGCCAGCAGCCAAGATCGGTCGCCCGCGAGTCAAGAGACCCAGTACTTC; CDR3aa: CASSQDRSPASQETQYF
abundance: -; d_gene: -; len: 13; j_gene: TRBJ2-5; v_gene: TRBV7-9; CDR3nt: TGTGCCAGCAGCTCCATGCTCCAAGAGACCCAGTACTTC; CDR3aa: CASSSMLQETQYF
abundance: -; d_gene: -; len: 15; j_gene: TRBJ2-7; v_gene: TRBV9; CDR3nt: TGTGCCAGCAGCCCCCGGCTGGCATACGGATACGAGCAGTACTTC; CDR3aa: CASSPRLAYGYEQYF
abundance: -; d_gene: -; len: 14; j_gene: TRBJ1-5; v_gene: TRBV10-3; CDR3nt: TGTGCCATCAGTGAGGGGGGGGGTAATCAGCCCCAGCATTTT; CDR3aa: CAISEGGGNQPQHF
abundance: -; d_gene: TRBD1; len: 14; j_gene: TRBJ1-2; v_gene: TRBV2; CDR3nt: TGTGCCAGCAACTGGGGACAGGGGGGGTATGGCTACACCTTC; CDR3aa: CASNWGQGGYGYTF
abundance: -; d_gene: -; len: 14; j_gene: TRBJ2-5; v_gene: TRBV7-2; CDR3nt: TGTGCCAGCAGCTTATCCCCAAACGGAAAGACCCAGTACTTC; CDR3aa: CASSLSPNGKTQYF
abundance: -; d_gene: -; len: 15; j_gene: TRBJ1-5; v_gene: TRBV5-5; CDR3nt: TGTGCCAGCAGCCCCGTGGGTGGCCCCAATCAGCCCCAGCATTTT; CDR3aa: CASSPVGGPNQPQHF
abundance: -; d_gene: -; len: 13; j_gene: TRBJ2-7; v_gene: TRBV4-1; CDR3nt: TGCGCCAGCAGCCAGGCTCAGGGGTACGAGCAGTACTTC; CDR3aa: CASSQAQGYEQYF
abundance: -; d_gene: TRBD2; len: 14; j_gene: TRBJ2-7; v_gene: TRBV7-9; CDR3nt: TGTGCCAGCAGCCACGGGGCGGGGGGTTACGAGCAGTACTTC; CDR3aa: CASSHGAGGYEQYF
abundance: once; d_gene: -; len: 14; j_gene: TRBJ1-1; v_gene: TRBV19; CDR3nt: TGTGCCAGTAGTATCTTGCAGGCGGGGAGTGAAGCTTTCTTT; CDR3aa: CASSILQAGSEAFF
abundance: -; d_gene: -; len: 15; j_gene: TRBJ2-7; v_gene: TRBV5-1; CDR3nt: TGCGCCAGCAGCTTGGATCCAGGGTCGGATTACGAGCAGTACTTC; CDR3aa: CASSLDPGSDYEQYF
abundance: -; d_gene: -; len: 13; j_gene: TRBJ1-1; v_gene: TRBV10-1; CDR3nt: TGCGCCAGCAGTGATGTGTTGAACACTGAAGCTTTCTTT; CDR3aa: CASSDVLNTEAFF
abundance: -; d_gene: TRBD2; len: 16; j_gene: TRBJ2-1; v_gene: TRBV7-9; CDR3nt: TGTGCCAGCAGCTTCGGTACTAGCGGGGGGTATGATGAGCAGTTCTTC; CDR3aa: CASSFGTSGGYDEQFF
abundance: -; d_gene: TRBD1; len: 18; j_gene: TRBJ2-7; v_gene: TRBV7-8; CDR3nt: TGTGCCAGCAGCTTCCCCCCCCCGGGACAGGGCCTTACCTACGAGCAGTACTTC; CDR3aa: CASSFPPPGQGLTYEQYF
abundance: -; d_gene: -; len: 15; j_gene: TRBJ2-5; v_gene: TRBV27; CDR3nt: TGTGCCAGCAGTTTGCGAGTGACTGGTGCAGAGACCCAGTACTTC; CDR3aa: CASSLRVTGAETQYF
abundance: -; d_gene: TRBD1; len: 17; j_gene: TRBJ2-3; v_gene: TRBV5-1; CDR3nt: TGCGCCAGCAGCTCCCAGACAGGGTTTTGGGGCACAGATACGCAGTATTTT; CDR3aa: CASSSQTGFWGTDTQYF
abundance: -; d_gene: -; len: 11; j_gene: TRBJ2-3; v_gene: TRBV30; CDR3nt: TGTGCCTGGAGTGCGAGAGATACGCAGTATTTT; CDR3aa: CAWSARDTQYF
abundance: -; d_gene: TRBD1; len: 15; j_gene: TRBJ1-2; v_gene: TRBV5-1; CDR3nt: TGTGCCAGCAGCTTAGCGGGACAGCAGGTCTATGGCTACACCTTC; CDR3aa: CASSLAGQQVYGYTF
abundance: -; d_gene: TRBD1; len: 15; j_gene: TRBJ1-3; v_gene: TRBV30; CDR3nt: TGTGCCTGGAACGGACAGGTCAGCTCTGGAAACACCATATATTTT; CDR3aa: CAWNGQVSSGNTIYF
abundance: -; d_gene: TRBD2; len: 14; j_gene: TRBJ2-1; v_gene: TRBV5-4; CDR3nt: TGTGCCAGCAGCTTAAGGACTAGTTACAATGAGCAGTTCTTC; CDR3aa: CASSLRTSYNEQFF
abundance: -; d_gene: -; len: 14; j_gene: TRBJ1-2; v_gene: TRBV27; CDR3nt: TGTGCCAGCAGTTCCCACAGGAAAACAAATGGCTACACCTTC; CDR3aa: CASSSHRKTNGYTF
abundance: -; d_gene: TRBD1; len: 15; j_gene: TRBJ2-5; v_gene: TRBV7-9; CDR3nt: TGTGCCAGCAGCTTAGGAGACAGGGCTCAAGAGACCCAGTACTTC; CDR3aa: CASSLGDRAQETQYF
abundance: -; d_gene: -; len: 16; j_gene: TRBJ2-5; v_gene: TRBV5-6; CDR3nt: TGTGCCAGCAGCCGGACCGGAACCAGCTACCGGGAGACCCAGTACTTC; CDR3aa: CASSRTGTSYRETQYF
abundance: once; d_gene: -; len: 14; j_gene: TRBJ2-7; v_gene: TRBV5-1; CDR3nt: TGCGCCAGCAGCTTGGAGCAGGGTCTCCACGAGCAGTACTTC; CDR3aa: CASSLEQGLHEQYF
abundance: -; d_gene: TRBD1; len: 14; j_gene: TRBJ1-5; v_gene: TRBV6-5; CDR3nt: TGTGCCAGCAGCAGACAGGGGTTCATGCAGCCCCAGCATTTT; CDR3aa: CASSRQGFMQPQHF
abundance: -; d_gene: TRBD2; len: 16; j_gene: TRBJ2-5; v_gene: TRBV5-1; CDR3nt: TGCGCCAGCAGCCCCGTGGCTAGCGGGGGCCAAGAGACCCAGTACTTC; CDR3aa: CASSPVASGGQETQYF
abundance: -; d_gene: -; len: 13; j_gene: TRBJ2-5; v_gene: TRBV11-2; CDR3nt: TGTGCCAGCAGCTTATGGGGGACCCGAAAGCAGTACTTC; CDR3aa: CASSLWGTRKQYF
abundance: -; d_gene: -; len: 15; j_gene: TRBJ1-3; v_gene: TRBV6-5; CDR3nt: TGTGCCAGCAGTTACAGCCAGAGCTCTGGAAACACCATATATTTT; CDR3aa: CASSYSQSSGNTIYF
abundance: -; d_gene: -; len: 14; j_gene: TRBJ2-7; v_gene: TRBV12-5; CDR3nt: TGTGCTAGTGGGGGGGGCACAAGCTCCTACGAGCAGTACTTC; CDR3aa: CASGGGTSSYEQYF
abundance: once; d_gene: TRBD1; len: 16; j_gene: TRBJ2-4; v_gene: TRBV5-6; CDR3nt: TGTGCCAGCAGCAATCCGTCTGGGACAGGGTTTGGGATTCAGTACTTC; CDR3aa: CASSNPSGTGFGIQYF
abundance: -; d_gene: TRBD2; len: 15; j_gene: TRBJ2-4; v_gene: TRBV6-5; CDR3nt: TGTGCCAGCAGTGGGACTAGCCTAGCCAAAAACATTCAGTACTTC; CDR3aa: CASSGTSLAKNIQYF
abundance: -; d_gene: -; len: 17; j_gene: TRBJ2-5; v_gene: TRBV5-1; CDR3nt: TGCGCCAGCAGCCTAACACCCGGGGGTGTAGGTGGGGAGACCCAGTACTTC; CDR3aa: CASSLTPGGVGGETQYF
abundance: -; d_gene: -; len: 11; j_gene: TRBJ1-2; v_gene: TRBV20-1; CDR3nt: TGCAGTGCCCAACGGGGGAATGGCTACACCTTC; CDR3aa: CSAQRGNGYTF
abundance: few; d_gene: TRBD2; len: 16; j_gene: TRBJ2-5; v_gene: TRBV5-1; CDR3nt: TGCGCCAGCAGCTCTGGACTAGCGGGGGGGCGAGAGACCCAGTACTTC; CDR3aa: CASSSGLAGGRETQYF
abundance: -; d_gene: -; len: 12; j_gene: TRBJ1-2; v_gene: TRBV14; CDR3nt: TGTGCCAGCAGCCGAGAGGGTTATGGCTACACCTTC; CDR3aa: CASSREGYGYTF
abundance: -; d_gene: TRBD2; len: 13; j_gene: TRBJ2-5; v_gene: TRBV10-1; CDR3nt: TGCGCCAGCAGTAGCGGGGCAACTTTTGGGCAGTACTTC; CDR3aa: CASSSGATFGQYF
abundance: -; d_gene: -; len: 10; j_gene: TRBJ1-1; v_gene: TRBV20-1; CDR3nt: TGCAGTGCTGCGTACACTGAAGCTTTCTTT; CDR3aa: CSAAYTEAFF
abundance: -; d_gene: -; len: 16; j_gene: TRBJ1-1; v_gene: TRBV18; CDR3nt: TGTGCCAGCTCACCTAGTCAGGGCTCGGCGTACACTGAAGCTTTCTTT; CDR3aa: CASSPSQGSAYTEAFF
abundance: -; d_gene: TRBD1; len: 15; j_gene: TRBJ1-2; v_gene: TRBV10-3; CDR3nt: TGTGCCATCACCCCCGGGACAGGGTCATCGTATGGCTACACCTTC; CDR3aa: CAITPGTGSSYGYTF
abundance: -; d_gene: TRBD2; len: 14; j_gene: TRBJ2-3; v_gene: TRBV7-3; CDR3nt: TGTGCCAGCAGCAGCGGGGGGGCCGCAGATACGCAGTATTTT; CDR3aa: CASSSGGAADTQYF
abundance: -; d_gene: -; len: 15; j_gene: TRBJ1-1; v_gene: TRBV2; CDR3nt: TGTGCCAGCAGTTACCTTGGTCAAGCGAACACTGAAGCTTTCTTT; CDR3aa: CASSYLGQANTEAFF
abundance: -; d_gene: -; len: 14; j_gene: TRBJ2-5; v_gene: TRBV7-3; CDR3nt: TGTGCCAGCAGCCCCGGGGGCGGGGTGGAGACCCAGTACTTC; CDR3aa: CASSPGGGVETQYF
abundance: -; d_gene: -; len: 14; j_gene: TRBJ2-5; v_gene: TRBV7-6; CDR3nt: TGTGCCAGCAGCCCGACAGCCCCCCTGGGGACCCAGTACTTC; CDR3aa: CASSPTAPLGTQYF
abundance: once; d_gene: -; len: 13; j_gene: TRBJ1-6; v_gene: TRBV7-9; CDR3nt: TGTGCCAGCAGCTTAGAACTGAATTCACCCCTCCACTTT; CDR3aa: CASSLELNSPLHF
abundance: -; d_gene: -; len: 12; j_gene: TRBJ2-1; v_gene: TRBV6-5; CDR3nt: TGTGCCAGCAGTCCGGGGTACAATGAGCAGTTCTTC; CDR3aa: CASSPGYNEQFF
abundance: -; d_gene: TRBD1; len: 15; j_gene: TRBJ2-7; v_gene: TRBV7-8; CDR3nt: TGTGCCAGCAGCTTAGTAGGGACAGGGGTCTACGAGCAGTACTTC; CDR3aa: CASSLVGTGVYEQYF